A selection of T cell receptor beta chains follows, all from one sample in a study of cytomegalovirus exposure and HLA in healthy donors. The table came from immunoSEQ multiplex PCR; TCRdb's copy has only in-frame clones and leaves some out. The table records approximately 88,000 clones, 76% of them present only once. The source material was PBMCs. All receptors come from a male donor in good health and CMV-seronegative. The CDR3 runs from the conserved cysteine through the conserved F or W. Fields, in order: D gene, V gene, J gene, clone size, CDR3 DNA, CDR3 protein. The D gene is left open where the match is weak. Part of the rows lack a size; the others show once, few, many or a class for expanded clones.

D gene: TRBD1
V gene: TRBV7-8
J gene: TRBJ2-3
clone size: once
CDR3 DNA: TGTGCCAGCAGATATGAACCGGGACAGGGGCCAGATACGCAGTATTTT
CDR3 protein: CASRYEPGQGPDTQYF

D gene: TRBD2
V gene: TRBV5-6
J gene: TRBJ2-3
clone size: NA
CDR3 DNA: TGTGCCAGCAGCCCTTTATTAGCGGGTCGGCAAGTCACAGATACGCAGTATTTT
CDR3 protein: CASSPLLAGRQVTDTQYF

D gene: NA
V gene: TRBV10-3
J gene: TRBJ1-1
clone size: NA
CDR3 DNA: TGTGCCATCAACGGAGTGATCGGCGCTGAAGCTTTCTTT
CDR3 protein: CAINGVIGAEAFF

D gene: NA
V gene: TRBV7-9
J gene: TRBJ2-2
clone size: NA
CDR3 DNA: TGTGCCAGCAGCCCGGTCTACGGGGAGCTGTTTTTT
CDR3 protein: CASSPVYGELFF

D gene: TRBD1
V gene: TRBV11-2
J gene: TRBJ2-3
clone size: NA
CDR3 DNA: TGTGCCAGCAGCCTCGGACAGGGCAGCACAGATACGCAGTATTTT
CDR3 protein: CASSLGQGSTDTQYF

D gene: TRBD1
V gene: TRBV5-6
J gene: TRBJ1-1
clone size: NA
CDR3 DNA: TGTGCCAGCAGCCGGGACAGGAACACTGAAGCTTTCTTT
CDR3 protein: CASSRDRNTEAFF

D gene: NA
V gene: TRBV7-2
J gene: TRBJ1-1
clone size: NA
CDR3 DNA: TGTGCCAGCAGCTTAATGGGACAAATGAACACTGAAGCTTTCTTT
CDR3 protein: CASSLMGQMNTEAFF

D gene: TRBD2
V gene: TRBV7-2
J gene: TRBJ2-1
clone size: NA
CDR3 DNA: TGTGCCAGCAGCTTAGTTCTTGTAGCGGGAAACAATGAGCAGTTCTTC
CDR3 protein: CASSLVLVAGNNEQFF

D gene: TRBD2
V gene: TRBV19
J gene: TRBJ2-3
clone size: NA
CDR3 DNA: TGTGCCAGTAAAAACGGGGGGGCTCATACAGATACGCAGTATTTT
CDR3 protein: CASKNGGAHTDTQYF

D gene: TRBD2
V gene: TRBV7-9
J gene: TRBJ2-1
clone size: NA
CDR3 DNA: TGTGCCAGCAGCCACCTAGCGGGAGGGGCCGGGCATGAGCAGTTCTTC
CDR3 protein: CASSHLAGGAGHEQFF

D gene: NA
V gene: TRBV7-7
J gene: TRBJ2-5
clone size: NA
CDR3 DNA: TGTGCTAGCAGCTTAGATGGAGGAGGGGGCTCAGAGACCCAGTACTTC
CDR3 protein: CASSLDGGGGSETQYF

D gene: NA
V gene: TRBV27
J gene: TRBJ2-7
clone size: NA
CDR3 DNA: TGTGCCAGCAGTGGGACCGCAGGCGGGAAAAACTACGAGCAGTACTTC
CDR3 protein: CASSGTAGGKNYEQYF

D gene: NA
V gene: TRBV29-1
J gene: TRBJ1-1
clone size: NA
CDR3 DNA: TGCAGCGTTTTAAAGGCGGCAGGGGCCGCTGAAGCTTTCTTT
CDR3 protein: CSVLKAAGAAEAFF

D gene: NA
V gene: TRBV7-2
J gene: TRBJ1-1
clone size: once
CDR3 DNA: TGTGCCAGCAGCTCCCGGTTATCGGGGGAAGCTTTCTTT
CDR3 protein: CASSSRLSGEAFF

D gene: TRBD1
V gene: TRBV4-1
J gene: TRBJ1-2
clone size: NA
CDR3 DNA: TGCGCCAGCAGCCAACTTACGACAGTCAGGGGGCGTCGTGGCTACACCTTC
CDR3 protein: CASSQLTTVRGRRGYTF

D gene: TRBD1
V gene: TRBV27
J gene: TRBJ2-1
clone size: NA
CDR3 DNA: TGTGCCAGCAGTCCTACCGGGACAGGTAACAATGAGCAGTTCTTC
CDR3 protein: CASSPTGTGNNEQFF

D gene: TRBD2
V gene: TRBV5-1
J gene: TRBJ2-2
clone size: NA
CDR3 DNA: TGCGCCAGCAGCCGCGGGACTAGCGGGAACACCGGGGAGCTGTTTTTT
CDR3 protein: CASSRGTSGNTGELFF

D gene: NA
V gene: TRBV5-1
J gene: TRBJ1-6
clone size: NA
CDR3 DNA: TGCGCCAGCAGCTTGAACAGTCGGGGAGATAATTCACCCCTCCACTTT
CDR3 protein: CASSLNSRGDNSPLHF

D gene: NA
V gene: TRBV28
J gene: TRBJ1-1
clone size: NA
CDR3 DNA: TGTGCCAGCACCCTCTGGGGGGGCGGTGAAGCTTTCTTT
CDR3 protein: CASTLWGGGEAFF

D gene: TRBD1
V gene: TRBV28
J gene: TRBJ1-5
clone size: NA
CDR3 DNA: TGTGCCAGCAGTGGGACAGCGTATAGCAATCAGCCCCAGCATTTT
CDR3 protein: CASSGTAYSNQPQHF

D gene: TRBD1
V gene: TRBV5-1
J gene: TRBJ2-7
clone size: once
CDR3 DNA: TGCGCCAGCAGCTGGACGATGGACAGGGAATACGTACAGTACTTC
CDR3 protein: CASSWTMDREYVQYF

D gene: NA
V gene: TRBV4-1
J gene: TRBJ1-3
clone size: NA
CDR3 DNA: TGCGCCAGCAGCCTCACCTTGGGGGCCTTAACTGGAAACACCATATATTTT
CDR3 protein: CASSLTLGALTGNTIYF

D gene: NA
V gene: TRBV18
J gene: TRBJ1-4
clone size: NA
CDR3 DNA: TGTGCCAGCTCTAAGGAGAGTAATGAAAAACTGTTTTTT
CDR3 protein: CASSKESNEKLFF

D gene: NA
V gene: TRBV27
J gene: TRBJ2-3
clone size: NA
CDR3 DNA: TGTGCCAGCAGTTTATATAATTTCGGGGTTACTAGCACAGATACGCAGTATTTT
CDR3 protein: CASSLYNFGVTSTDTQYF